Sequencing of this TCR beta chain was carried out in a study of CD8 T cells in ankylosing spondylitis. Whole-study results and caveats: Disease-linked clones were reportedly significantly enriched in matched ankylosing spondylitis synovial fluid. In the blood and synovial fluid of reactive arthritis, some motif variants had been previously reported. In ankylosing spondylitis blood, a motif of seven to nine highly homologous TCR beta variants appeared characteristic.

Library preparation for TCR beta used quantitative 5'-RACE with molecular barcodes. TCRdb re-called the 5' RACE reads through MiXCR, storing one row per CDR3 protein. The table records approximately 220,000 distinct CDR3 sequences, over 9.5% of them present only once. V lost 0 bases to trimming and J lost 7 bases, with 25 bases between them. CDR1 is SGHRS and CDR2 is YFSETQ in the germline V gene. The CDR3 runs 19 residues. For this clonotype: What it binds is unknown.

Specimen: blood, either unsorted or a sorted T cell fraction (not recorded which). The receptor was derived from a male donor with ankylosing spondylitis or in good health (not recorded which). The chain links TRBV5-1 to TRBJ2-2; D is perhaps TRBD1 (5 bases). DNA for the CDR3: TGCGCCAGCAGCTTGGGGGCACAGGCGGCGATAACGTGGATCGGGGAGCTGTTTTTT. It codes for CASSLGAQAAITWIGELFF.